This T cell receptor (beta chain) came from a study of T-cell reconstitution after alpha-beta-depleted transplantation in children. This clonotype was counted a few times. The TCRbeta library was prepared with unique molecular identifiers. TCRdb re-called the PCR reads with MiXCR, one entry per CDR3 protein. The table lists some 590,000 distinct CDR3 sequences, roughly a tenth of them singletons. The CDR3 contains 13 residues. Germline CDR1 LGHNA, CDR2 YSLEER. Trimming removed 9 bases at V and 0 bases at J, with 10 bases between. The sample consisted of PBMCs from the stem cell graft donor, taken from the stem cell graft. V and J are TRBV4-3 and TRBJ2-3; weak D call: TRBD1 (5 bases). This TCR was recovered from a human donor who donated a stem cell graft to a child with acute myeloid leukemia. Written as DNA, the CDR3 is TGCGCCAGTTCAGGGTATAGCACAGATACGCAGTATTTT. Translation gives CASSGYSTDTQYF.